The 29 T cell receptor beta chains below come from one sample, sequenced in a study of cytomegalovirus exposure and HLA in healthy donors. 13 Jbeta primers and 60 Vbeta primers were used for the PCR. TCRdb's copy holds only in-frame clones and misses some; the assay was immunoSEQ multiplex PCR. Here the sample spans about 43,000 clones, more than 45% being singletons. Sequenced material: PBMCs. These receptor sequences come from a man in his sixties in good health and CMV-seronegative.

In DNA form, the CDR3 reads TGCGCCAGCAGCTTGTTGAGGGGGTACGAGCAGTACTTC. It codes for CASSLLRGYEQYF. The V call is TRBV5-1, the J call TRBJ2-7; D perhaps matches TRBD1 (6 bases). The CDR3 loop spans 13 amino acids. V was shortened by 1 base and J by 4 bases, with 9 bases between the two germline ends. Per the germline V gene, CDR1 is SGHRS and CDR2 is YFSETQ. Based on the CDR3 plus reference TRBV5-1 and TRBJ2-7, the full variable domain is KAGVTQTPRYLIKTRGQQVTLSCSPISGHRSVSWYQQTPGQGLQFLFEYFSETQRNKGNFPGRFSGRQFSNSRSEMNVSTLELGDSALYLCASSLLRGYEQYFGPGTRLTVT.

This clone was seen just once. The chain couples TRBV7-7 to TRBJ2-2; D remains unclear. The CDR3 extends over 14 amino acids. V lost 5 bases, J lost 5 bases, and 12 bases lay in between. Germline V gives CDR1 SSHAT, CDR2 FNYEAQ (reference sequence). The CDR3: CASSPYSGTGELFF. The CDR3 region has the DNA TGTGCCAGCAGCCCCTATTCCGGGACCGGGGAGCTGTTTTTT.

CDR3 DNA sequence: TGCGCCAGCAGGGGACTAGCGAACTCCTACGAGCAGTACTTC. Translating it yields CASRGLANSYEQYF. The rearrangement joins TRBV5-1 to TRBJ2-7; 10 bases agree with TRBD2. The CDR3 is made up of 14 amino acids. Germline V gene sequence: CDR1 SGHRS, CDR2 YFSETQ. The ends lost 5 bases at V and 0 bases at J; junction bases unmatched: 2.

The rearrangement links TRBV7-9 to TRBJ1-1, with D perhaps TRBD1 (6 bases). Germline CDR1 reads SEHNR; CDR2 reads FQNEAQ (reference sequence). V gave up 6 bases and J gave up 6 bases, with 17 bases separating them. There are 14 residues in the CDR3. The CDR3 reads CASSPGRGWSEAFF. The DNA for the CDR3 is TGTGCCAGCAGTCCCGGCAGGGGATGGTCTGAAGCTTTCTTT.

The J gene is TRBJ2-5, the V gene TRBV5-4; 8 bases agree with TRBD2. CDR1 SGHNT and CDR2 YYREEE come from the germline V gene (reference sequence). V was pared by 1 base and J by 6 bases, with 11 bases of the junction left unmatched. The CDR3 extends over 16 amino acids. The CDR3 sequence: CASSLFGGGLSQTQYF. The DNA for the CDR3 is TGTGCCAGCAGCTTGTTCGGGGGGGGTCTTTCTCAGACCCAGTACTTC.

The rearrangement links TRBV2 to TRBJ2-3, with a possible D match to TRBD2 (5 bases). The germline CDR1 and CDR2 sequences are SNHLY and FYNNEI. The CDR3 spans 15 residues. Trimming removed 1 base from V and 8 bases from J, with 16 bases in between. The CDR3 bases are TGTGCCAGCAGTGAAGTTCCCAGACTATCGGGTACGCAGTATTTT. Translation gives CASSEVPRLSGTQYF.

This chain links TRBV7-8 with TRBJ1-5, with 11 bases fitting TRBD1. Germline V CDR1 and CDR2: SGHVS, FQNEAQ. The CDR3 is made up of 15 amino acids. Trimming at V came to 0 bases and at J to 7 bases, leaving 2 bases not matched to a gene. CDR3 region: CASSLADRGPQPQHF. The CDR3 DNA follows: TGTGCCAGCAGCTTAGCGGACAGGGGGCCCCAGCCCCAGCATTTT.

This rearrangement joins TRBV15 to TRBJ2-7; 9 nucleotides align to TRBD1. The CDR3 contains 15 residues. Germline V gene data show CDR1 as LNHNV and CDR2 as YYDKDF (reference sequence). Losses at the gene ends were 2 bases for V and 5 bases for J; bases not matched to a gene: 7. The CDR3 is CATSRPGQGPDEQYF. As DNA, the CDR3 is TGTGCCACCAGCAGACCGGGACAGGGTCCCGACGAGCAGTACTTC.

This clone showed up just a few times. The sample contains more than one DNA sequence encoding this CDR3. This chain connects TRBV30 to TRBJ2-3, with 8 bases matching TRBD2. J was trimmed by 1 base and V by 0 bases; bases with no gene match: 0. CDR1 and CDR2 (germline): GTSNPN, SVGIG (reference sequence). This CDR3 has 14 amino acids. CDR3 sequence reads: CAWSVAGGTDTQYF. CDR3 DNA: TGTGCCTGGAGTGTAGCGGGAGGCACAGATACGCAGTATTTT.

The genes are TRBV7-9 and TRBJ2-1; D is undetermined. The V end lost 5 bases, the J end lost 6 bases, and 17 bases lay between the germline ends. The CDR3 runs 15 residues. CDR1 and CDR2 (germline): SEHNR, FQNEAQ (reference sequence). CDR3 sequence (DNA): TGTGCCAGCAGCCCCCCGTTCAGGTTCGGCAATGAGCAGTTCTTC. Protein product: CASSPPFRFGNEQFF.

The CDR3 coding sequence is TGCGCCAGCAGCTACGGACAGGACAACTATGGCTACACCTTC. Its protein is CASSYGQDNYGYTF. The chain links TRBV5-1 to TRBJ1-2; 7 bases are a match to TRBD1. This CDR3 is 14 amino acids long. The junction had 4 bases not matched to a gene; V was cut back by 3 bases and J by 2 bases. CDR1 is SGHRS, CDR2 YFSETQ, per germline.

This rearrangement joins TRBV29-1 to TRBJ1-2, with TRBD1 matching 7 bases. Germline lookup yields CDR1 SQVTM and CDR2 ANQGSEA. This CDR3 is 14 amino acids long. V lost 4 bases to trimming and J lost 4 bases; unmatched junction nucleotides: 9. The CDR3 sequence is CSVVQGDRAYGYTF. DNA of the CDR3: TGCAGCGTTGTCCAAGGGGACAGAGCCTATGGCTACACCTTC.

This clone appeared a few times. The chain links TRBV2 to TRBJ2-5; 14 nucleotides match TRBD2. The DNA end favors TRBJ2-7, so the J call may be wrong. Germline-derived CDR1 and CDR2 are SNHLY and FYNNEI. CDR3 length: 16 amino acids. The CDR3 here is CASSRGLAGGSYEQYF. The CDR3 DNA reads as TGTGCCAGCAGCCGAGGACTAGCGGGAGGCTCCTACGAGCAGTACTTC.

The chain combines TRBV5-1 with TRBJ1-1; 7 nucleotides align to TRBD1. The CDR3 loop spans 14 amino acids. Germline V gene sequence: CDR1 SGHRS, CDR2 YFSETQ. V shed 0 bases, J shed 1 base, and the junction held 0 bases outside the gene matches. CDR3 loop: CASSLDRGNTEAFF. CDR3 coding DNA: TGCGCCAGCAGCTTGGACAGGGGGAACACTGAAGCTTTCTTT.

The rearrangement joins TRBV9 to TRBJ1-1; 7 positions agree with TRBD1. The V segment lost 2 bases and the J segment 4 bases; nucleotides outside the gene matches: 11. Germline V gene sequence: CDR1 SGDLS, CDR2 YYNGEE. This CDR3 is built from 16 residues. CDR3 loop: CASSVSGTVGGTEAFF. CDR3 bases: TGTGCCAGCAGCGTTTCCGGGACAGTCGGCGGCACTGAAGCTTTCTTT.

The V and J genes are TRBV6-5 and TRBJ1-5, with a possible D match to TRBD1 (6 bases). The CDR3 is 14 residues long. CDR1 MNHEY and CDR2 SVGAGI come from the germline V gene. V gave up 2 bases and J gave up 6 bases, with 11 bases separating them. The CDR3: CASSYTQGSQPQHF. CDR3 nucleotides: TGTGCCAGCAGTTACACCCAGGGGAGTCAGCCCCAGCATTTT.

By proportion, this clone is medium-sized (0.01 to 0.1%). The chain employs TRBV6-1 and TRBJ1-4; TRBD1 might be the D (5 bases). V was cut by 3 bases and J by 1 base, with 12 bases left in between. The CDR3 runs 16 residues. Germline CDR1 and CDR2: MNHNS and SASEGT. The CDR3 bases are TGTGCCAGCAGTGAGGCAGGGAAGGTAACTAATGAAAAACTGTTTTTT. Translated: CASSEAGKVTNEKLFF.

This clone was recorded a few times. The germline gene is not matched at one end of the junction; a read error may be the cause. V usage is TRBV7-9 and J usage is TRBJ1-1, with 7 bases lining up with TRBD1. Germline V lookup: CDR1 SEHNR, CDR2 FQNEAQ (reference sequence). This CDR3 region has 14 residues. The CDR3 region has the DNA TGTTCCAGCAGCTTATATCAGGGGGACACTGAAGCTTTCTTT. It translates to CSSSLYQGDTEAFF.

V gene TRBV6-6 combines with J gene TRBJ2-7; D possibly corresponds to TRBD1 (5 bases). This CDR3 region has 12 residues. Germline CDR1 reads MNHNY; CDR2 reads SVGAGI (reference sequence). The ends were cut back, 6 bases at V and 6 bases at J, with 12 bases in the middle. CDR3: CASRGNRGEQYF. DNA of the CDR3: TGTGCCAGCAGGGGGAATAGGGGCGAGCAGTACTTC.

The chain employs TRBV2 and TRBJ1-5; TRBD1 might be the D (5 bases). CDR3 length: 15 residues. Trimming stripped 6 bases from V and 2 bases from J, with 14 bases between. Germline V gene data show CDR1 as SNHLY and CDR2 as FYNNEI. DNA for the CDR3: TGTGCCAGCAGACTACAGGCCACTCGCAATCAGCCCCAGCATTTT. This encodes CASRLQATRNQPQHF. Together with reference TRBV2 and TRBJ1-5, the CDR3 gives the full variable domain: EPEVTQTPSHQVTQMGQEVILRCVPISNHLYFYWYRQILGQKVEFLVSFYNNEISEKSEIFDDQFSVERPDGSNFTLKIRSTKLEDSAMYFCASRLQATRNQPQHFGDGTRLSIL.

This chain's CDR3 is CASSLGLTGGETQYF. CDR3 DNA sequence: TGCGCCAGCAGCTTGGGACTTACGGGAGGAGAGACCCAGTACTTC. The rearrangement uses TRBV5-1 and TRBJ2-5; 7 bases line up with TRBD2. Trimming removed 0 bases from V and 4 bases from J; junction bases left unmatched: 6. The CDR3 length is 15 residues. Germline V gene lookup returns CDR1 SGHRS and CDR2 YFSETQ.

The J gene is TRBJ2-5, the V gene TRBV7-2; the D gene is possibly TRBD2 (5 bases). V was cut by 5 bases and J by 5 bases, with 21 bases left in between. The germline gives CDR1 SGHTA, CDR2 FQGNSA. CDR3 length: 16 amino acids. CDR3 DNA: TGTGCCAGCAGCCCCCGGGCTAGCTCTAGGGCGGAGACCCAGTACTTC. Its protein is CASSPRASSRAETQYF.

The chain links TRBV29-1 to TRBJ2-7, with a tentative D call TRBD2 (6 bases). From germline, CDR1 is SQVTM and CDR2 ANQGSEA. This CDR3 is built from 13 residues. V was cut by 5 bases and J by 2 bases, with 13 bases left in between. CDR3 bases: TGCAGCGTTCTAGCGCGTATACCCTACGAGCAGTACTTC. It is translated as CSVLARIPYEQYF.

This chain uses TRBV15 with TRBJ1-4; maybe TRBD1 (5 bases). CDR1 and CDR2 (germline): LNHNV, YYDKDF (reference sequence). There are 14 residues in the CDR3. Trimming took 8 bases from V and 4 from J, leaving 14 bases between them. Written as DNA, the CDR3 is TGTGCCACCCACCGGGGGGGATTTAATGAAAAACTGTTTTTT. It yields the protein CATHRGGFNEKLFF. The full variable domain, rest sourced from reference TRBV15 and TRBJ1-4, is DAMVIQNPRYQVTQFGKPVTLSCSQTLNHNVMYWYQQKSSQAPKLLFHYYDKDFNNEADTPDNFQSRRPNTSFCFLDIRSPGLGDTAMYLCATHRGGFNEKLFFGSGTQLSVL.

The chain recombines TRBV7-8 with TRBJ1-2; 8 bases agree with TRBD1. V shed 0 bases, J shed 4 bases, and the junction held 4 bases outside the gene matches. CDR3 length equals 15 residues. Germline loops: CDR1 SGHVS, CDR2 FQNEAQ. CDR3 DNA sequence: TGTGCCAGCAGCTTAGCGGCAGGGGGCGGCTATGGCTACACCTTC. Its protein is CASSLAAGGGYGYTF. The full variable domain, in which reference TRBV7-8 and TRBJ1-2 provide the parts outside the CDR3, is GAGVSQSPRYKVAKRGQDVALRCDPISGHVSLFWYQQALGQGPEFLTYFQNEAQLDKSGLPSDRFFAERPEGSVSTLKIQRTQQEDSAVYLCASSLAAGGGYGYTFGSGTRLTVV.

The chain is built from TRBV7-6 and TRBJ1-5; D gene uncertain. Germline CDR1 is SGHVS and CDR2 is FNYEAQ. The V end was cut by 3 bases, the J end by 7 bases, with 10 bases between. This CDR3 is 13 amino acids long. The CDR3 DNA reads TGTGCCAGCAGCTTTGAGGGAAACCAGCCCCAGCATTTT. Its translation is CASSFEGNQPQHF.

This clone was counted between two and nine times. The rearrangement joins TRBV6-5 to TRBJ2-2; the D gene is possibly TRBD1 (6 bases). The V and J ends lost 4 bases and 5 bases respectively, with 17 bases between them. CDR1 MNHEY and CDR2 SVGAGI come from the germline V gene. The CDR3 loop spans 16 amino acids. The CDR3 DNA follows: TGTGCCAGCAGTTCAGTCCTGGCCCAGGGGACCGGGGAGCTGTTTTTT. The encoded protein is CASSSVLAQGTGELFF.

The chain has TRBV30 and TRBJ2-3; D gene ambiguous. CDR1 and CDR2 from the germline V gene are GTSNPN and SVGIG (reference sequence). The V end lost 0 bases, the J end lost 1 base, and 5 bases lay between the germline ends. This CDR3 spans 13 amino acids. CDR3 loop: CAWSVQGTDTQYF. The DNA of the CDR3 is TGTGCCTGGAGTGTCCAGGGCACAGATACGCAGTATTTT.

J is TRBJ2-3 and V is TRBV4-3; 11 bases line up with TRBD1. Germline-derived CDR1 and CDR2 are LGHNA and YSLEER. The CDR3 contains 16 residues. Unmatched junction bases numbered 6, after V lost 1 base and J lost 6 bases. As DNA, the CDR3 is TGCGCCAGCAGCCAAGCGGGGACAGGGGGAGCGGATACGCAGTATTTT. Translation: CASSQAGTGGADTQYF.